This TCR beta chain was captured in a study of CD8 T cells in ankylosing spondylitis. Study-wide findings and caveats: Seemingly distinctive of ankylosing spondylitis blood was a TCR beta motif formed by eight highly homologous variants.

CDR1 and CDR2 (germline): DFQATT, SNEGSKA (reference sequence). CDR3 length: 13 amino acids. Trimming stripped 3 bases from V and 4 bases from J, with 13 bases between. There are many counts of this clonotype. Its target is not known. Each TCR beta library was made by quantitative 5'-RACE that incorporated molecular barcodes. Via MiXCR, TCRdb re-called the 5' RACE reads, giving one row per CDR3 protein. This sample has 200,000 to 250,000 distinct CDR3 sequences; 10% occur once, and the top ten carry under 25%. This sequence was found in a male donor with ankylosing spondylitis or in good health (not recorded which). Sequencing was carried out using blood, either unsorted or a sorted T cell fraction (not recorded which). V is TRBV20-1 and J is TRBJ2-7; D not resolved. CDR3 in amino acids: CSASELSPYEQYF. The CDR3 nucleotides read TGCAGTGCTAGTGAGCTTTCTCCTTACGAGCAGTACTTC.